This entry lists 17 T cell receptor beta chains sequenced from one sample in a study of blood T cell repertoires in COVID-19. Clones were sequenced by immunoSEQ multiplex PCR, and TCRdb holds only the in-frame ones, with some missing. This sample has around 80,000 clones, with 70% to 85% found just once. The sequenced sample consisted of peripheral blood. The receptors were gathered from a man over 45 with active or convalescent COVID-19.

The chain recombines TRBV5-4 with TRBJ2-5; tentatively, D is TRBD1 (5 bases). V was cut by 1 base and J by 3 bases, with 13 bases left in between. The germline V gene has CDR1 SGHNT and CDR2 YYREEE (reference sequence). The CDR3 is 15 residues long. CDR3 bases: TGTGCCAGCAGCTTGTTCACCCGCAGGGAAGAGACCCAGTACTTC. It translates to CASSLFTRREETQYF.

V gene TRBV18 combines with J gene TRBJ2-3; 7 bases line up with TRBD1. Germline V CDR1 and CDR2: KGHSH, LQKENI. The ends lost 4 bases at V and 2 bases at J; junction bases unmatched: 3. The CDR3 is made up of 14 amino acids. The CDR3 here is CASSRDSTTDTQYF. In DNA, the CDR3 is TGTGCCAGCTCACGGGACAGCACCACAGATACGCAGTATTTT.

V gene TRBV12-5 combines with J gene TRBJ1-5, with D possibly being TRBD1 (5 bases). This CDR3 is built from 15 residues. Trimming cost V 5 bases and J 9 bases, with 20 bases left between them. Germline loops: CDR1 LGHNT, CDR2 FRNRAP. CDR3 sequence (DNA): TGTGCTAGTGGTCCAACGGGGGGTGTGAATACGCCCCAGCATTTT. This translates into CASGPTGGVNTPQHF.

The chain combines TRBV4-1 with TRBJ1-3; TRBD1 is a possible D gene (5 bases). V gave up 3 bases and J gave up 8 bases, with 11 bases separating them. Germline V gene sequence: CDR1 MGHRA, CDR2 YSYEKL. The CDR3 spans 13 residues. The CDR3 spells CASSQGRGDTIYF. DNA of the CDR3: TGCGCCAGCAGCCAGGGGAGGGGAGACACCATATATTTT.

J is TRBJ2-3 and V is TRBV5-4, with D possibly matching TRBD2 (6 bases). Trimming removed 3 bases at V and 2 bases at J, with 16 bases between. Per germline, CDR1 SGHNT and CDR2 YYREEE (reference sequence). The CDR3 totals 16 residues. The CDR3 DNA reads TGTGCCAGCAGCTGGGGGGAAGGGGCTTCCACAGATACGCAGTATTTT. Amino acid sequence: CASSWGEGASTDTQYF. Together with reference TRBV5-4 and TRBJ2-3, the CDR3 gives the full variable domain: ETGVTQSPTHLIKTRGQQVTLRCSSQSGHNTVSWYQQALGQGPQFIFQYYREEENGRGNFPPRFSGLQFPNYSSELNVNALELDDSALYLCASSWGEGASTDTQYFGPGTRLTVL.

The CDR3 DNA sequence: TGTGCCAGCAGTTACGTCCTACAGCCCCAGCATTTT. Its translation: CASSYVLQPQHF. This chain connects TRBV6-2 or TRBV6-3 to TRBJ1-5; D remains ambiguous. The CDR3 spans 12 residues. Germline loops: CDR1 MNHEY, CDR2 SVGEGT. The V and J ends lost 2 bases and 7 bases respectively, with 6 bases between them.

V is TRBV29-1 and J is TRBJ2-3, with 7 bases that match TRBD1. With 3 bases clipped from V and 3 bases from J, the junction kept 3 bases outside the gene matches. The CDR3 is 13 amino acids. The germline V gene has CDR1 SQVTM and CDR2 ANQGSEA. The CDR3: CSVDGTATDTQYF. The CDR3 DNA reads TGCAGCGTTGACGGGACAGCTACAGATACGCAGTATTTT.

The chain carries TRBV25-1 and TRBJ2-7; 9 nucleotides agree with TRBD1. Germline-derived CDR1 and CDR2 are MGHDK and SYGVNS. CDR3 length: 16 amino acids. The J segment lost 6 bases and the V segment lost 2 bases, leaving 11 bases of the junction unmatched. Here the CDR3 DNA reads TGTGCCAGCAGTGAAAGGGGGACAGGGAATATCCGCGAGCAGTACTTC. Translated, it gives CASSERGTGNIREQYF.

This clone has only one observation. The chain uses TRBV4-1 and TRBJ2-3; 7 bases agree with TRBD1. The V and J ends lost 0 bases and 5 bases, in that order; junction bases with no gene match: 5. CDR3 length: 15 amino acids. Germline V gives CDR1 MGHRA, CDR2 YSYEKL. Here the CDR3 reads CASSQDFRGIDTQYF. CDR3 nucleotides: TGCGCCAGCAGCCAAGATTTCAGGGGGATAGATACGCAGTATTTT.

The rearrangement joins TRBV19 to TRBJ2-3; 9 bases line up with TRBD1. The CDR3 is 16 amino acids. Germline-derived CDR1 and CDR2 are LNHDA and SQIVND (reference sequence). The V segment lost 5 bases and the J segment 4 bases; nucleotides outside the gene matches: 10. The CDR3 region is CASSDPGQGNSDTQYF. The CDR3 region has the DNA TGTGCCAGTAGTGACCCGGGACAGGGAAATTCAGATACGCAGTATTTT.

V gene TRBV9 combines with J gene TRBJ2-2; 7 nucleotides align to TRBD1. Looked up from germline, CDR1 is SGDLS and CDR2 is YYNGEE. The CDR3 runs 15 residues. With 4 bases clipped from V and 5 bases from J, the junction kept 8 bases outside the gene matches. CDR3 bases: TGTGCCAGCAGCCAAACAGGGGTGGTAACCGGGGAGCTGTTTTTT. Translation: CASSQTGVVTGELFF.

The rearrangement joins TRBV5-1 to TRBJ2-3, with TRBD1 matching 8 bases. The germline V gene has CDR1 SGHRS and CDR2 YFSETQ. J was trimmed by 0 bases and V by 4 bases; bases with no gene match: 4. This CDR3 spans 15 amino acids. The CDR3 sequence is CASSAGTGSTDTQYF. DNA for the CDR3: TGCGCCAGCAGCGCCGGGACAGGAAGCACAGATACGCAGTATTTT.

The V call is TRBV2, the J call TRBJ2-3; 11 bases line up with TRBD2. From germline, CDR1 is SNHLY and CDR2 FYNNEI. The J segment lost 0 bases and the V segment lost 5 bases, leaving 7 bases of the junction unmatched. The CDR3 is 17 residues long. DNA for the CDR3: TGTGCCAGCAGTTTAGCGGGGGGGTCCCCCAGCACAGATACGCAGTATTTT. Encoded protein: CASSLAGGSPSTDTQYF.

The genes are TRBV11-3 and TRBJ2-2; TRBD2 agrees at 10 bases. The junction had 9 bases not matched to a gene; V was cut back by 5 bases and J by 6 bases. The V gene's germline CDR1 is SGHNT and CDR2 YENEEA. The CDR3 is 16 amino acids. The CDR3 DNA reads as TGTGCCAGCAGCCCGGGACTAGCGAGAGGCGCCGGGGAGCTGTTTTTT. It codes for CASSPGLARGAGELFF. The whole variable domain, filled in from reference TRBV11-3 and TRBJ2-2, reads EAGVVQSPRYKIIEKKQPVAFWCNPISGHNTLYWYLQNLGQGPELLIRYENEEAVDDSQLPKDRFSAERLKGVDSTLKIQPAELGDSAVYLCASSPGLARGAGELFFGEGSRLTVL.

CDR3 sequence reads: CASWRGNNEQFF. In DNA form, the CDR3 reads TGTGCCAGCTGGAGAGGGAACAATGAGCAGTTCTTC. V is TRBV27 and J is TRBJ2-1; a possible D gene is TRBD2 (5 bases). V lost 8 bases to trimming and J lost 5 bases, with 10 bases between them. The length of the CDR3 is 12 residues. The V gene's germline CDR1 is MNHEY and CDR2 SMNVEV (reference sequence).

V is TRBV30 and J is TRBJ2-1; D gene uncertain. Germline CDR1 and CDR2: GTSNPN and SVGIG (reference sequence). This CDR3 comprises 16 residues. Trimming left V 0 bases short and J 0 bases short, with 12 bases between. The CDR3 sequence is CAWSVRGLSSYNEQFF. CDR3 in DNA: TGTGCCTGGAGTGTCAGAGGCCTTAGCTCCTACAATGAGCAGTTCTTC.

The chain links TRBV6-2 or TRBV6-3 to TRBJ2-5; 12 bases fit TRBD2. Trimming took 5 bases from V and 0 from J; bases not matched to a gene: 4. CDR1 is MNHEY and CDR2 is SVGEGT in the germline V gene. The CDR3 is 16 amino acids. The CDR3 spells CASSRLAGANQETQYF. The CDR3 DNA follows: TGTGCCAGCAGTAGACTAGCGGGGGCCAACCAAGAGACCCAGTACTTC.